This paragraph covers one TCR beta chain sequence. The antigen is undetermined. This sample is drawn from a study of T-cell reconstitution after alpha-beta-depleted transplantation in children. The TCRbeta library was prepared with unique molecular identifiers. TCRdb recomputed calls from the PCR reads with MiXCR, one row per CDR3 protein. Found here are hundreds of thousands of distinct CDR3 sequences, more than 20% of them singletons; the top ten hold about 5%. General study results and limits: Several hundred expanded graft clones reportedly supplied alpha-beta T cells about two months after transplant.

Trimming removed 6 bases at V and 2 bases at J, with 13 bases between. The CDR3 totals 14 residues. Sequencing was performed on PBMCs, mostly from graft donor cells, taken 360 days after TCRalphabeta/CD19-depleted stem cell transplant. The V gene is TRBV12-3 or TRBV12-4, the J gene TRBJ1-1, with D possibly being TRBD1 (5 bases). This TCR was sampled from a female patient between 2 and 15 years old who had a stem cell transplant for congenital amegakaryocytic thrombocytopenia, so the T cells may come from the graft donor. CDR3 DNA sequence: TGTGCCAGCAGCGTATTGGGACTCAACACTGAAGCTTTCTTT. As protein: CASSVLGLNTEAFF.